This T cell receptor (beta chain) originates from a study of OX40 agonist ivuxolimab in advanced cancers. The study, taken as a whole, reports: Expanded clones belonging to CD8+ T cells outnumbered, on average, those of CD4+.

Points on this clone: Its antigen is not identified.

TCRdb's table, derived via immunoSEQ multiplex PCR, lists solely in-frame clones and lacks some. The sample records tens of thousands of clones, over 80% being singletons. Germline-derived CDR1 and CDR2 are SGHRS and YFSETQ. The CDR3 is 15 amino acids. V was pared by 1 base and J by 5 bases, with 15 bases between. V gene TRBV5-1 combines with J gene TRBJ2-5; perhaps TRBD2 as D (6 bases). This TCR came from an adult with an advanced solid tumor such as melanoma, head and neck, liver or kidney cancer. The material sequenced was CD4+ or CD8+ T cells sorted from blood, taken in a trial of the OX40 agonist ivuxolimab. CDR3 in DNA: TGCGCCAGCAGCTTGCGCGGGGTCTCAGCGGAGACCCAGTACTTC. Translated: CASSLRGVSAETQYF.